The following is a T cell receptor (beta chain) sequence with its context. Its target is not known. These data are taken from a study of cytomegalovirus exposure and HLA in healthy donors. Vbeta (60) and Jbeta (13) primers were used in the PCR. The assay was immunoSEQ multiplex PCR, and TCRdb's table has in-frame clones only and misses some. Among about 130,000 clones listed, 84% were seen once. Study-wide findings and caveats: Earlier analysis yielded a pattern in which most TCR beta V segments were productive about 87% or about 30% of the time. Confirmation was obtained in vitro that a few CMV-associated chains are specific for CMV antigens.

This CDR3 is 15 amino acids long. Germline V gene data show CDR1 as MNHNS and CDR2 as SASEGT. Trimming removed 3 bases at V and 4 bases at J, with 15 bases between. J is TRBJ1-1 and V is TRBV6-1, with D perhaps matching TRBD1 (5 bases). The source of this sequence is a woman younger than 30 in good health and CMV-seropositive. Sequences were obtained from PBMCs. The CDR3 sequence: CASSDDGRVGTEAFF. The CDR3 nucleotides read TGTGCCAGCAGTGATGATGGCAGGGTGGGCACTGAAGCTTTCTTT.